The 10 T cell receptor beta chains reported below all come from one sample, sequenced in a study of shared T cell receptors in the human thymus. Method: immunoSEQ multiplex PCR; TCRdb's copy keeps in-frame clones and lacks some. Of about 610,000 clones in the sample, around 89% were seen once. These data are also associated with another study on human thymus T cells.

The sample taken for sequencing was thymocytes. The receptors originated from a boy in the first two years of life with a congenital heart defect.

This chain links TRBV2 with TRBJ1-5; no clear D gene. Deletions cut 4 bases from V and 3 bases from J, with 10 bases between. Germline loops: CDR1 SNHLY, CDR2 FYNNEI. CDR3 length: 14 amino acids. The CDR3 reads CASSGMWANQPQHF. CDR3 nucleotides: TGTGCCAGCAGTGGAATGTGGGCCAATCAGCCCCAGCATTTT.

This sequence joins TRBV5-6 and TRBJ2-7; tentative D call: TRBD1 (5 bases). Per the germline V gene, CDR1 is SGHDT and CDR2 is YYEEEE. This CDR3 is built from 14 residues. The V gene lost 3 bases and the J gene lost 0 bases, with 10 bases spanning the gap. The CDR3, as DNA: TGTGCCAGCAGCTACTACAGGAACTCCTACGAGCAGTACTTC. Translating it yields CASSYYRNSYEQYF.

This chain uses TRBV7-7 with TRBJ2-7; 11 nucleotides align to TRBD1. Germline V CDR1 and CDR2: SSHAT, FNYEAQ (reference sequence). V was pared by 5 bases and J by 2 bases, with 2 bases of the junction left unmatched. The CDR3 spans 14 residues. The CDR3 sequence is CASSPGQGAYEQYF. The CDR3 DNA is TGTGCCAGCAGCCCGGGACAGGGGGCCTACGAGCAGTACTTC.

The gene calls are TRBV5-1 and TRBJ2-2; 8 bases fit TRBD1. Trimming cost V 0 bases and J 5 bases; bases outside gene matches: 15. Germline V CDR1 and CDR2: SGHRS, YFSETQ. This CDR3 has 19 residues. The CDR3 sequence is CASSLAGTDRDSLTGELFF. The CDR3 nucleotides read TGCGCCAGCAGCTTGGCCGGGACGGACAGGGACTCCTTAACCGGGGAGCTGTTTTTT.

The sample holds a few counts of this clone. The V call is TRBV10-3, the J call TRBJ1-3; tentative D call: TRBD1 (5 bases). This CDR3 is built from 15 residues. Deletions cut 4 bases from V and 0 bases from J, with 10 bases between. Germline CDR1 ENHRY, CDR2 SYGVKD. CDR3 amino acids: CAISAGKGSGNTIYF. The CDR3 DNA reads as TGTGCCATCAGTGCAGGGAAAGGCTCTGGAAACACCATATATTTT.

The V call is TRBV30, the J call TRBJ2-5; tentatively, D is TRBD1 (6 bases). The CDR3 spans 13 residues. V lost 7 bases, J lost 5 bases, and 17 bases lay in between. CDR1 is GTSNPN, CDR2 SVGIG, per germline (reference sequence). The CDR3 DNA is TGTGCCTCATGGACAGACCCTAAGGAGACCCAGTACTTC. The encoded protein is CASWTDPKETQYF. Looking up the rest from reference TRBV30 and TRBJ2-5 gives the full variable domain: SQTIHQWPATLVQPVGSPLSLECTVEGTSNPNLYWYRQAAGRGLQLLFYSVGIGQISSEVPQNLSASRPQDRQFILSSKKLLLSDSGFYLCASWTDPKETQYFGPGTRLLVL.

This CDR3 reads CASSPGTGKTGGELFF. The CDR3 region has the DNA TGTGCCAGCAGCCCCGGGACAGGGAAAACGGGCGGGGAGCTGTTTTTT. The V gene is TRBV7-3, the J gene TRBJ2-2; TRBD1 matches at 9 bases. With 5 bases clipped from V and 7 bases from J, the junction kept 11 bases outside the gene matches. The CDR3 runs to 16 residues. CDR1 is SGHTA and CDR2 is FQGTGA in the germline V gene.

The chain employs TRBV5-1 and TRBJ2-3, with a weak D call TRBD2 (6 bases). The CDR3 runs to 18 residues. Trimming removed 0 bases at V and 2 bases at J, with 19 bases between. CDR1 is SGHRS, CDR2 YFSETQ, per germline. The CDR3 spells CASSLDLRETRYTDTQYF. In DNA, the CDR3 is TGCGCCAGCAGCTTGGATCTCCGGGAGACCCGGTACACAGATACGCAGTATTTT.

This chain uses TRBV18 with TRBJ2-7; maybe TRBD2 (6 bases). The CDR3 runs 15 residues. Deletions cut 1 base from V and 2 bases from J, with 12 bases between. The V gene's germline CDR1 is KGHSH and CDR2 LQKENI. The CDR3, as DNA: TGTGCCAGCTCACCACGCCGACAGCGGGCCTACGAGCAGTACTTC. Residues: CASSPRRQRAYEQYF.

The rearrangement uses TRBV28 and TRBJ2-3; D is unresolved. The V gene lost 5 bases and the J gene lost 4 bases, with 10 bases spanning the gap. Germline CDR1 MDHEN, CDR2 SYDVKM. The length of the CDR3 is 13 residues. For the CDR3, the DNA is TGTGCCAGCAGTCCCCCGTCCCCAGATACGCAGTATTTT. It encodes CASSPPSPDTQYF.